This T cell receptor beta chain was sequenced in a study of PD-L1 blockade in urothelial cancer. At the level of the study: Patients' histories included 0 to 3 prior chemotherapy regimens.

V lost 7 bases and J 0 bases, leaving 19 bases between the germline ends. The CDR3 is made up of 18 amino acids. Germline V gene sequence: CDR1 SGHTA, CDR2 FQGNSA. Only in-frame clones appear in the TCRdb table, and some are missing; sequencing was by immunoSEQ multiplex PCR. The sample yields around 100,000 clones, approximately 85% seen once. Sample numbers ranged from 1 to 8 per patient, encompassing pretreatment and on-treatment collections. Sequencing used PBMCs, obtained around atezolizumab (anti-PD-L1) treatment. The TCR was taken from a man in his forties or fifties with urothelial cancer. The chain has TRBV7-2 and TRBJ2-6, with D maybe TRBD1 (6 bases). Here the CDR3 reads CASNPQGTISSGANVLTF. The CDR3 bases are TGTGCCAGCAACCCTCAGGGGACGATAAGCTCTGGGGCCAACGTCCTGACTTTC. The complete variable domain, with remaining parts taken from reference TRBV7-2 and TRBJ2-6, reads GAGVSQSPSNKVTEKGKDVELRCDPISGHTALYWYRQSLGQGLEFLIYFQGNSAPDKSGLPSDRFSAERTGGSVSTLTIQRTQQEDSAVYLCASNPQGTISSGANVLTFGAGSRLTVL.